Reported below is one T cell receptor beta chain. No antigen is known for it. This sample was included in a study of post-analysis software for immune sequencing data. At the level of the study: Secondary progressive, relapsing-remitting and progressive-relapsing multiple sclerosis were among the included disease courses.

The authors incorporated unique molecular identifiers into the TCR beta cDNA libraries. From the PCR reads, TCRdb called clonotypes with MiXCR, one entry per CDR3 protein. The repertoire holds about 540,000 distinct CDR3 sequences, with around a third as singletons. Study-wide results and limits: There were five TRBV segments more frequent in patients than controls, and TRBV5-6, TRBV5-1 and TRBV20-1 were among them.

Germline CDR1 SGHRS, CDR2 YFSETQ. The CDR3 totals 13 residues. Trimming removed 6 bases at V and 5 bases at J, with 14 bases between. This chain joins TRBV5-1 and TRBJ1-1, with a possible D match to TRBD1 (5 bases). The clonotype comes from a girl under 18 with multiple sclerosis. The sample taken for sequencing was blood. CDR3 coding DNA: TGCGCCAGCACCGACCAGGGTCAGACTGAAGCTTTCTTT. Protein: CASTDQGQTEAFF.